This passage covers 9 T cell receptor beta chains from one sample sequenced in a study of beta chain features in type 1 diabetes. Antigens of these TCRs are unknown. Study observations and caveats: Type 1 diabetes patients had TCRB CDR3s that were shorter (moderately but significantly so) in all four CD4+ subsets.

cDNA synthesis used the whole RNA isolate, giving expressed TCRB sequences. Libraries were prepared by immunoSEQ multiplex PCR; TCRdb keeps only in-frame clonotypes and omits some of them. Of 200,000 to 300,000 clones listed, approximately 11% were seen once; the top ten hold around 0.018%. Sequenced sample: naive CD4+ T cells from blood. Receptor source: a man younger than 40 with type 1 diabetes.

The rearrangement links TRBV7-6 to TRBJ2-7; tentative D call: TRBD2 (5 bases). Germline loops: CDR1 SGHVS, CDR2 FNYEAQ. The germline V and J ends were trimmed by 2 bases and 1 base, with 9 bases remaining between them. The CDR3 is 14 amino acids. As DNA, the CDR3 is TGTGCCAGCAGCTTAAACCCGGGGTCCTACGAGCAGTACTTC. Protein: CASSLNPGSYEQYF.

This clone was counted a few times. The chain uses TRBV5-1 and TRBJ2-7, with 9 positions matching TRBD2. The CDR3 covers 15 residues. Looked up from germline, CDR1 is SGHRS and CDR2 is YFSETQ. Unmatched junction bases numbered 5, after V lost 4 bases and J lost 0 bases. The CDR3 DNA follows: TGCGCCAGCAGCCGGCTAGCGGGGTCCTCCTACGAGCAGTACTTC. As protein: CASSRLAGSSYEQYF.

V is TRBV2 and J is TRBJ2-7, with D uncertain. V was cut by 6 bases and J by 7 bases, with 7 bases left in between. Germline loops: CDR1 SNHLY, CDR2 FYNNEI. There are 10 residues in the CDR3. As DNA, the CDR3 is TGTGCCAGCAGGGCGACAGAGCAGTACTTC. It codes for CASRATEQYF.

The chain recombines TRBV11-2 with TRBJ1-2; 9 bases match TRBD1. V lost 1 base, J lost 2 bases, and 2 bases stayed unmatched. CDR1 and CDR2 from the germline V gene are SGHAT and FQNNGV. There are 15 residues in the CDR3. CDR3 in DNA: TGTGCCAGCAGCTTAGTAGGGACAGGGAACTATGGCTACACCTTC. This codes for CASSLVGTGNYGYTF.

V gene TRBV6-1 combines with J gene TRBJ1-5; no clear D gene. The CDR3 sequence is 13 residues long. Germline loops: CDR1 MNHNS, CDR2 SASEGT. V was trimmed by 2 bases and J by 5 bases, leaving 7 bases between them. The DNA of the CDR3 is TGTGCCAGCAGTGAATTAAGCGATCAGCCCCAGCATTTT. Protein sequence: CASSELSDQPQHF.

J is TRBJ2-2 and V is TRBV2, with 7 bases that match TRBD1. From germline, CDR1 is SNHLY and CDR2 FYNNEI. Trimming at V came to 10 bases and at J to 6 bases, leaving 8 bases not matched to a gene. The CDR3 totals 13 residues. The CDR3 DNA sequence: TGTGCCACAGGGACAGACGGGCCCGGGGAGCTGTTTTTT. Protein product: CATGTDGPGELFF.

The chain combines TRBV28 with TRBJ2-5; maybe TRBD1 (6 bases). Trimming removed 1 base at V and 1 base at J, with 7 bases between. Per germline, CDR1 MDHEN and CDR2 SYDVKM. CDR3 length: 14 amino acids. CDR3 sequence (DNA): TGTGCCAGCAGTTTATCAGGGGCCCAAGAGACCCAGTACTTC. This sequence encodes CASSLSGAQETQYF. Full variable domain (remainder filled in from reference TRBV28 and TRBJ2-5): DVKVTQSSRYLVKRTGEKVFLECVQDMDHENMFWYRQDPGLGLRLIYFSYDVKMKEKGDIPEGYSVSREKKERFSLILESASTNQTSMYLCASSLSGAQETQYFGPGTRLLVL.

The sample holds a few counts of this clone. V gene TRBV5-4 combines with J gene TRBJ1-2; D unresolved. The CDR3 has 14 residues. CDR1 and CDR2 (germline): SGHNT, YYREEE (reference sequence). Trimming removed 9 bases from V and 5 bases from J, with 20 bases in between. CDR3 region: CATVAGGSLYGYTF. The CDR3, as DNA: TGTGCCACCGTTGCAGGAGGTTCCCTTTATGGCTACACCTTC. Full variable domain (remainder filled in from reference TRBV5-4 and TRBJ1-2): ETGVTQSPTHLIKTRGQQVTLRCSSQSGHNTVSWYQQALGQGPQFIFQYYREEENGRGNFPPRFSGLQFPNYSSELNVNALELDDSALYLCATVAGGSLYGYTFGSGTRLTVV.

V gene TRBV5-6 combines with J gene TRBJ2-5, with 7 positions matching TRBD2. There are 14 residues in the CDR3. Trimming took 2 bases from V and 2 from J; bases not matched to a gene: 3. Germline-derived CDR1 and CDR2 are SGHDT and YYEEEE. CDR3 sequence: CASSFGGGQETQYF. The CDR3 coding sequence is TGTGCCAGCAGCTTTGGGGGGGGTCAAGAGACCCAGTACTTC.